The T cell receptor (beta chain) described here comes from a study of human T cells and chemical hapten exposure. Regarding the study as a whole: Controls formed significantly fewer large CDR3 similarity clusters than expanded TCRs did.

MiXCR, run by TCRdb on the RACE reads, gives a single entry per CDR3 protein. The repertoire consists of about 160,000 distinct CDR3 sequences, with about a quarter occurring once and the leading ten covering around 1.9%. To note about this clonotype: Its specificity is unknown.

Time point indicated: patch test 3, about 24 weeks after DPC sensitization. Treatment specified: therapeutic diphenylcyclopropenone sensitization with weekly scalp DPC. The CDR3 loop spans 12 amino acids. Looked up from germline, CDR1 is MNHNY and CDR2 is SVGAGI (reference sequence). Trimming pared 7 bases from V and 0 bases from J, leaving 6 bases between. This TCR came from a woman aged 18-29 years with alopecia areata. Some clones in this sample may be carry-over from other donors' samples. Sequenced here: whole blood, sampled in connection with sensitization to the hapten diphenylcyclopropenone (DPC). The J gene is TRBJ1-1, the V gene TRBV6-6, with D unresolved. CDR3 region: CASTAVNTEAFF. The CDR3 bases are TGTGCCAGCACGGCGGTGAACACTGAAGCTTTCTTT.